Listed here is a single T cell receptor beta chain. The entry originates in a study of blood T cell repertoires in COVID-19. Study as a whole: Italy, Spain and the United States were the sources of the convalescent and acute COVID-19 samples. PBMCs, B-cell-depleted T cells, or T cells were the source of the cDNA or gDNA that made up the material.

Participants' own reports of clinical history determined their cohort assignment. Germline values: CDR1 LNHDA, CDR2 SQIVND (reference sequence). This CDR3 has 10 amino acids. The ends lost 8 bases at V and 5 bases at J; junction bases unmatched: 0. How the authors handled the data: The authors estimated nucleated cell counts from reference gene primer amplification. Using immunoSEQ multiplex PCR, the repertoire was profiled, and TCRdb retains in-frame clones only, with some absent. D and trimming come from the DNA, and the V and J calls and clone size come from that table. The sample includes about 230,000 clones, approximately 90% seen only once; the top ten take 11%.

The sequenced sample consisted of PBMCs or T cells enriched from blood (not recorded which). The receptor was derived from a man aged 30 to 45 who had recovered from COVID-19. The J gene is TRBJ2-7, the V gene TRBV19, with 7 bases aligning to TRBD2. Written as DNA, the CDR3 is TGTGCCAGTGGGGGGGACGAGCAGTACTTC. This gives the protein CASGGDEQYF.